Following are 22 T cell receptor beta chains from one sample sequenced in a study of T-cell memory formation after mild COVID-19. Via MiXCR, TCRdb re-called the 5' RACE reads, giving one row per CDR3 protein. The sample yields about 470,000 distinct CDR3 sequences, 15% to 20% seen once. Sequenced: PBMCs or a T cell subset sorted from them (not recorded which). Source of these receptors: an adult woman who had mild COVID-19 (a few samples of this study predate the infection). Cell type and time point are not known.

The table lists this clonotype with a few counts. The chain employs TRBV20-1 and TRBJ2-7; TRBD1 agrees at 8 bases. The trim removed 3 bases at V and 5 bases at J, leaving 9 bases unmatched. The CDR3 runs to 14 residues. CDR1 and CDR2 from the germline V gene are DFQATT and SNEGSKA (reference sequence). The CDR3 nucleotides are TGCAGTGCTAGGCCCAGGGACAGGCTAAACGAGCAGTACTTC. Translation: CSARPRDRLNEQYF.

The chain joins TRBV10-2 to TRBJ1-1; no clear D. CDR3 length: 17 residues. Trimming took 2 bases from V and 4 from J, leaving 20 bases between them. The germline V gene has CDR1 WSHSY and CDR2 SAAADI. This chain's CDR3 is CASSEGGQATSVTEAFF. Here the CDR3 DNA reads TGCGCCAGCAGTGAGGGTGGCCAAGCGACCTCGGTCACTGAAGCTTTCTTT.

This clonotype was observed a few times. The V and J genes are TRBV4-3 and TRBJ2-3; no reliable D call. The CDR3 sequence is 15 residues long. Germline values: CDR1 LGHNA, CDR2 YSLEER. Trimming left V 0 bases short and J 1 base short, with 8 bases between. The DNA of the CDR3 is TGCGCCAGCAGCCAAGATCGCACAGGCACAGATACGCAGTATTTT. This gives the protein CASSQDRTGTDTQYF.

This chain joins TRBV5-1 and TRBJ2-7, with D possibly being TRBD2 (6 bases). The CDR3 extends over 13 amino acids. V lost 7 bases, J lost 5 bases, and 16 bases lay in between. The germline V gene encodes CDR1 SGHRS and CDR2 YFSETQ. Written as DNA, the CDR3 is TGCGCCAGCTTCGCGGGGAGCAGGGACGAGCAGTACTTC. Amino acid sequence: CASFAGSRDEQYF. Variable domain in full (rest from reference TRBV5-1 and TRBJ2-7): KAGVTQTPRYLIKTRGQQVTLSCSPISGHRSVSWYQQTPGQGLQFLFEYFSETQRNKGNFPGRFSGRQFSNSRSEMNVSTLELGDSALYLCASFAGSRDEQYFGPGTRLTVT.

The rearrangement joins TRBV9 to TRBJ2-1; 10 bases fit TRBD2. The V and J ends lost 0 bases and 9 bases, in that order; junction bases with no gene match: 6. This CDR3 has 15 amino acids. Per the germline V gene, CDR1 is SGDLS and CDR2 is YYNGEE. In nucleotides, the CDR3 is TGTGCCAGCAGCGTAGAGCTAGCGGGGGCTTCTGAGCAGTTCTTC. It translates to CASSVELAGASEQFF.

This clonotype was counted a few times. The genes are TRBV7-9 and TRBJ2-1, with 9 bases fitting TRBD1. Germline loops: CDR1 SEHNR, CDR2 FQNEAQ (reference sequence). The length of the CDR3 is 17 residues. J lost 2 bases, V lost 5 bases, and 10 bases had no gene match. In DNA, the CDR3 is TGTGCCAGCAGCCCCCGCTCGGGACAGGGCACCTACAATGAGCAGTTCTTC. As protein: CASSPRSGQGTYNEQFF.

This clonotype was observed a handful of times. The chain combines TRBV7-9 with TRBJ2-7; 7 bases agree with TRBD2. V dropped 2 bases and J dropped 6; count of bases not matched to a gene: 10. Germline-derived CDR1 and CDR2 are SEHNR and FQNEAQ (reference sequence). The CDR3 is 15 residues long. Here the CDR3 DNA reads TGTGCCAGCAGCTTACTAGCTCTAGCGGTCGGCGAGCAGTACTTC. Amino acids: CASSLLALAVGEQYF.

A few counts support this clonotype. The CDR3: CASSFDRQETQYF. Written as DNA, the CDR3 is TGTGCCAGCAGTTTTGACAGGCAGGAGACCCAGTACTTC. The genes are TRBV12-3 or TRBV12-4 and TRBJ2-5, with D possibly TRBD1 on 6 matching bases. V gave up 3 bases and J gave up 5 bases, with 10 bases separating them. There are 13 residues in the CDR3.

This clonotype was seen more than once but under ten times. The chain recombines TRBV6-1 with TRBJ1-1; no reliable D call. The CDR3 has 14 amino acids. V was cut by 10 bases and J by 4 bases, with 19 bases left in between. From germline, CDR1 is MNHNS and CDR2 SASEGT. The CDR3 sequence is CATTAVGSGTEAFF. The CDR3 DNA reads TGTGCCACAACCGCAGTGGGGTCTGGCACTGAAGCTTTCTTT.

This clonotype was picked up a small number of times. The V call is TRBV3-1, the J call TRBJ2-2; no clear D gene. From germline, CDR1 is LGHDT and CDR2 YNNKEL (reference sequence). The germline V and J ends were trimmed by 3 bases and 2 bases, with 7 bases remaining between them. CDR3 length equals 14 residues. The CDR3 DNA reads TGTGCCAGCAGCCAGGCGGTAAACACCGGGGAGCTGTTTTTT. Translation: CASSQAVNTGELFF.

This rearrangement joins TRBV20-1 to TRBJ2-3, with 7 bases matching TRBD1. Trimming cost V 8 bases and J 0 bases; bases outside gene matches: 11. This CDR3 region has 15 residues. CDR1 and CDR2 (germline): DFQATT, SNEGSKA (reference sequence). The CDR3 bases are TGCAGTACGAGAGCCGGGACAGCGAGCACAGATACGCAGTATTTT. It translates to CSTRAGTASTDTQYF.

This clonotype was observed a handful of times. The chain has TRBV27 and TRBJ1-2; D might be TRBD1 (6 bases). The CDR3 is 13 amino acids. Per the germline V gene, CDR1 is MNHEY and CDR2 is SMNVEV (reference sequence). The ends were cut back, 2 bases at V and 4 bases at J, with 8 bases in the middle. CDR3 loop: CASSLQGLYGYTF. In nucleotides, the CDR3 is TGTGCCAGCAGTTTACAGGGGCTCTATGGCTACACCTTC.

This clonotype was seen a few times. The chain couples TRBV4-1 to TRBJ2-2; 11 nucleotides match TRBD1. With V trimmed by 0 bases and J by 5 bases, 5 bases remained unmatched. The CDR3 has 17 residues. CDR1 and CDR2 (germline): MGHRA, YSYEKL. The CDR3, as DNA: TGCGCCAGCAGCCAAGAGGGGACAGGGGGAATGACCGGGGAGCTGTTTTTT. Translated: CASSQEGTGGMTGELFF.

Only one count was recorded for this clonotype. The chain employs TRBV27 and TRBJ2-1; weak D call: TRBD1 (5 bases). Germline CDR1 and CDR2: MNHEY and SMNVEV (reference sequence). The V end was cut by 5 bases, the J end by 9 bases, with 17 bases between. The CDR3 consists of 14 residues. In nucleotides, the CDR3 is TGTGCCAGCAGTCTCGGAAAGGGGCGAGGTGAGCAGTTCTTC. Encoded protein: CASSLGKGRGEQFF.

This clonotype turned up a few times. The V call is TRBV7-9, the J call TRBJ2-1, with D perhaps TRBD2 (6 bases). The CDR3 spans 16 residues. Trimming cost V 3 bases and J 8 bases, with 20 bases left between them. Germline CDR1 and CDR2: SEHNR and FQNEAQ (reference sequence). CDR3 amino acids: CASSFSGSGVLDEQFF. For the CDR3, the DNA is TGTGCCAGCAGCTTCAGCGGTAGCGGTGTGTTGGATGAGCAGTTCTTC.

In its sample, this clonotype was seen a few times. The chain recombines TRBV7-8 with TRBJ2-5, with D perhaps being TRBD1 or TRBD2 (5 bases each). Germline V gene lookup returns CDR1 SGHVS and CDR2 FQNEAQ. This CDR3 is 14 amino acids long. Trimming took 6 bases from V and 1 from J, leaving 12 bases between them. The CDR3: CASSRPGPQETQYF. The CDR3 DNA sequence: TGTGCCAGCAGTCGGCCGGGACCCCAAGAGACCCAGTACTTC. Using reference TRBV7-8 and TRBJ2-5 for the parts outside the CDR3, the full variable domain is GAGVSQSPRYKVAKRGQDVALRCDPISGHVSLFWYQQALGQGPEFLTYFQNEAQLDKSGLPSDRFFAERPEGSVSTLKIQRTQQEDSAVYLCASSRPGPQETQYFGPGTRLLVL.

The V and J genes are TRBV7-8 and TRBJ1-5; 7 bases fit TRBD1. J lost 2 bases, V lost 8 bases, and 9 bases had no gene match. Germline CDR1 is SGHVS and CDR2 is FQNEAQ. The CDR3 spans 15 residues. CDR3 sequence (DNA): TGTGCCAGCCACGAGACAGGGTCGGGCAATCAGCCCCAGCATTTT. It is translated as CASHETGSGNQPQHF.

This clonotype was observed at least ten times. The chain combines TRBV4-2 with TRBJ2-5; 7 nucleotides align to TRBD1. Germline lookup yields CDR1 LGHNA and CDR2 YNFKEQ. With 5 bases clipped from V and 3 bases from J, the junction kept 12 bases outside the gene matches. CDR3 length: 16 residues. The CDR3 sequence: CASSVKPQGVEETQYF. The CDR3 DNA follows: TGTGCCAGCAGCGTCAAGCCCCAGGGGGTAGAAGAGACCCAGTACTTC.

This clonotype was seen repeatedly, ten times or more. V and J are TRBV4-2 and TRBJ2-7; 10 bases map to TRBD2. The CDR3 extends over 15 amino acids. J was trimmed by 3 bases and V by 1 base; bases with no gene match: 3. The germline V gene has CDR1 LGHNA and CDR2 YNFKEQ. The CDR3 DNA reads TGTGCCAGCAGCCAAGGCTCTAGCGGGGGCTACGAGCAGTACTTC. Residues: CASSQGSSGGYEQYF.

This clonotype has a count of ten or more. V and J are TRBV9 and TRBJ2-6; perhaps D is TRBD1 or TRBD2 (5 bases each). The CDR3 totals 16 residues. Trimming shortened V by 4 bases and J by 2 bases, and 13 bases separated the two germline ends. The germline V gene encodes CDR1 SGDLS and CDR2 YYNGEE. The CDR3, as DNA: TGTGCCAGCAGCCCACGCGTGGGGGCTGGGGCCAACGTCCTGACTTTC. This codes for CASSPRVGAGANVLTF.

In DNA form, the CDR3 reads TGCAGTGCCGGCGATTCCTATAATTCACCCCTCCACTTT. This sequence encodes CSAGDSYNSPLHF. This chain joins TRBV20-1 and TRBJ1-6; D call uncertain. V was cut by 6 bases and J by 1 base, with 7 bases left in between. This CDR3 comprises 13 residues. Germline-derived CDR1 and CDR2 are DFQATT and SNEGSKA (reference sequence).

The rearrangement uses TRBV7-2 and TRBJ2-7; D unresolved. This CDR3 region has 12 residues. CDR1 and CDR2 (germline): SGHTA, FQGNSA. Trimming removed 4 bases at V and 6 bases at J, with 10 bases between. The CDR3 DNA follows: TGTGCCAGCAGCTATGGTTACAGCGAGCAGTACTTC. The encoded protein is CASSYGYSEQYF.